The sequence of this TCR beta chain was determined in a study of technical replicates of blood from several donors. Assay used: immunoSEQ multiplex PCR; TCRdb lists only in-frame clones, some missing. The sample carries roughly 92,000 clones, 95% recorded once. This clone turned up a few times. Germline CDR1 is SNHLY and CDR2 is FYNNEI. CDR3 length: 13 residues. The V and J ends lost 8 bases and 5 bases respectively, with 15 bases between them. Material for sequencing was T cells isolated from PBMCs. This chain connects TRBV2 to TRBJ2-5; possibly TRBD1 for D (5 bases). This TCR was sampled from a human donor in good health. For the CDR3, the DNA is TGTGCCAGCGCCAATTTCAGGGTTGAGACCCAGTACTTC. It is translated as CASANFRVETQYF.